One sample yielded the 32 T cell receptor beta chains listed below, sequenced in a study of blood T cell repertoires in COVID-19. The data were produced by immunoSEQ multiplex PCR, yet TCRdb's version contains in-frame clones alone and is incomplete. The sample contains about 59,000 clones, roughly 84% of which appear only once. The specimen was peripheral blood. The source is a man aged 80 or over in a cohort sampled during active COVID-19.

This rearrangement joins TRBV9 to TRBJ2-2; 7 positions match TRBD2. Germline V CDR1 and CDR2: SGDLS, YYNGEE. The CDR3 consists of 18 residues. J was trimmed by 4 bases and V by 0 bases; bases with no gene match: 12. CDR3 sequence: CASSVGPSGFSSTGELFF. For the CDR3, the DNA is TGTGCCAGCAGCGTAGGTCCTAGCGGATTTAGTAGCACCGGGGAGCTGTTTTTT.

The chain is built from TRBV4-2 and TRBJ2-5; TRBD2 matches 9 bases. Germline V gene lookup returns CDR1 LGHNA and CDR2 YNFKEQ. The CDR3 runs 17 residues. With 0 bases clipped from V and 2 bases from J, the junction kept 7 bases outside the gene matches. CDR3 sequence reads: CASSQDPGAGGQETQYF. The CDR3 bases are TGTGCCAGCAGCCAAGATCCCGGCGCGGGGGGGCAAGAGACCCAGTACTTC.

The chain joins TRBV6-5 to TRBJ2-2; tentatively, D is TRBD1 (6 bases). CDR1 is MNHEY, CDR2 SVGAGI, per germline. Trimming removed 0 bases from V and 0 bases from J, with 8 bases in between. CDR3 length: 16 amino acids. This CDR3 is CASSYSGAPNTGELFF. The CDR3 DNA reads as TGTGCCAGCAGTTACTCGGGGGCCCCGAACACCGGGGAGCTGTTTTTT.

The J gene is TRBJ1-3, the V gene TRBV3-1 (or the pseudogene TRBV3-2); D is perhaps TRBD1 (6 bases). The CDR3 runs 14 residues. Trimming pared 1 base from V and 2 bases from J, leaving 6 bases between. The germline V gene encodes CDR1 LGHDT and CDR2 YNNKEL (reference sequence). CDR3 sequence (DNA): TGTGCCAGCAGCCAAGCAGGGGCTGGAAACACCATATATTTT. It translates to CASSQAGAGNTIYF.

The V and J genes are TRBV6-6 and TRBJ1-6; perhaps TRBD1 as D (5 bases). V dropped 6 bases and J dropped 8 bases, with 5 bases sitting between them. The CDR3 extends over 11 amino acids. Per the germline V gene, CDR1 is MNHNY and CDR2 is SVGAGI (reference sequence). The CDR3, as DNA: TGTGCCAGCAGGACAGATTCACCCCTCCACTTT. It is translated as CASRTDSPLHF.

This clone was recorded a few times. J is TRBJ1-2 and V is TRBV14; 9 nucleotides agree with TRBD1. Germline values: CDR1 SGHDN, CDR2 FVKESK. With 5 bases clipped from V and 4 bases from J, the junction kept 5 bases outside the gene matches. The CDR3 is made up of 14 amino acids. The CDR3 here is CASSSMDRGYGYTF. The CDR3 coding sequence is TGTGCCAGCAGCTCGATGGACAGGGGCTATGGCTACACCTTC.

The rearrangement joins TRBV3-1 (or the pseudogene TRBV3-2) to TRBJ2-3; D is possibly TRBD2 (5 bases). In germline, CDR1 is LGHDT, CDR2 YNNKEL (reference sequence). The CDR3 extends over 15 amino acids. Trimming stripped 1 base from V and 2 bases from J, with 10 bases between. The CDR3 is CASSQASGSTDTQYF. Written as DNA, the CDR3 is TGTGCCAGCAGCCAAGCGTCGGGGTCCACAGATACGCAGTATTTT.

This clone was counted a single time. The chain combines TRBV5-1 with TRBJ2-1; 7 nucleotides match TRBD1. The V and J ends lost 4 bases and 5 bases, in that order; junction bases with no gene match: 9. The length of the CDR3 is 15 residues. In germline, CDR1 is SGHRS, CDR2 YFSETQ. Written as DNA, the CDR3 is TGCGCCAGCAGCCCGAGACAGGGAATCGACAATGAGCAGTTCTTC. It specifies CASSPRQGIDNEQFF.

The chain couples TRBV10-3 to TRBJ2-1; D perhaps matches TRBD2 (6 bases). The CDR3 has 14 amino acids. The V gene lost 0 bases and the J gene lost 8 bases, with 11 bases spanning the gap. Per the germline V gene, CDR1 is ENHRY and CDR2 is SYGVKD. CDR3 in amino acids: CAISESGGEDEQFF. The CDR3 DNA follows: TGTGCCATCAGTGAGTCCGGAGGGGAGGATGAGCAGTTCTTC.

The V gene is TRBV6-4, the J gene TRBJ2-5; D is possibly TRBD1 (5 bases). CDR3 length equals 15 residues. Per germline, CDR1 MRHNA and CDR2 SNTAGT. With 2 bases removed from V and 5 bases from J, the gap between germline ends came to 15 bases. The CDR3 reads CASSDQGGKGETQYF. CDR3 nucleotides: TGTGCCAGCAGTGACCAGGGCGGCAAAGGGGAGACCCAGTACTTC.

This clone was counted between two and nine times. V and J are TRBV2 and TRBJ2-3; a weak D match, TRBD2 (5 bases). In germline, CDR1 is SNHLY, CDR2 FYNNEI. The CDR3 runs 14 residues. V lost 6 bases, J lost 3 bases, and 13 bases lay in between. The CDR3: CASSPGFSTDTQYF. In nucleotides, the CDR3 is TGTGCCAGCAGCCCGGGGTTTTCGACAGATACGCAGTATTTT.

The chain is built from TRBV6-5 and TRBJ2-7, with D possibly being TRBD1 (6 bases). This CDR3 has 12 amino acids. From germline, CDR1 is MNHEY and CDR2 SVGAGI. The V end lost 8 bases, the J end lost 3 bases, and 11 bases lay between the germline ends. The DNA of the CDR3 is TGTGCCAGCCAGGGGAGCAGCTACGAGCAGTACTTC. Residues: CASQGSSYEQYF.

The V gene is TRBV4-3, the J gene TRBJ2-3, with D possibly matching TRBD2 (6 bases). Germline V gene sequence: CDR1 LGHNA, CDR2 YSLEER. With 0 bases removed from V and 1 base from J, the gap between germline ends came to 20 bases. The CDR3 has 19 residues. The DNA of the CDR3 is TGCGCCAGCAGCCAAGAGGGGTTAGAGTCCGGCGGGGGCACAGATACGCAGTATTTT. Encoded protein: CASSQEGLESGGGTDTQYF.

The table lists this clone with a few counts. CDR3 nucleotides: TGTGCCAGCAGCTTATACGACAGGGGCGACGAGCAGTACTTC. Its translation is CASSLYDRGDEQYF. The chain combines TRBV7-3 with TRBJ2-7; TRBD1 agrees at 8 bases. The CDR3 runs to 14 residues. Germline lookup yields CDR1 SGHTA and CDR2 FQGTGA. V was pared by 2 bases and J by 5 bases, with 5 bases of the junction left unmatched.

The chain combines TRBV24-1 with TRBJ1-5; D remains ambiguous. Between the trimmed V and J ends, which lost 7 bases and 9 bases, there was a span of 6 bases. CDR3 size: 10 residues. From germline, CDR1 is KGHDR and CDR2 SFDVKD. Here the CDR3 DNA reads TGTGCCACCAGGGAGTGGCCCCAGCATTTT. This sequence encodes CATREWPQHF.

CDR3 loop: CASLDRAENIQYF. The CDR3 region has the DNA TGTGCCAGCTTAGACAGGGCCGAAAACATTCAGTACTTC. V and J are TRBV3-1 (or the pseudogene TRBV3-2) and TRBJ2-4; 7 bases match TRBD1. CDR3 length equals 13 residues. CDR1 is LGHDT and CDR2 is YNNKEL in the germline V gene (reference sequence). V was pared by 8 bases and J by 5 bases, with 6 bases of the junction left unmatched.

The chain uses TRBV30 and TRBJ1-1; D gene ambiguous. The ends were cut back, 1 base at V and 13 bases at J, with 16 bases in the middle. Per germline, CDR1 GTSNPN and CDR2 SVGIG (reference sequence). The CDR3 loop spans 12 amino acids. The chain's CDR3 is CAWSGPQIEGFF. The CDR3 DNA reads as TGTGCCTGGAGTGGTCCCCAGATCGAGGGTTTCTTT.

The rearrangement joins TRBV5-1 to TRBJ2-2; D might be TRBD1 (5 bases). CDR1 is SGHRS and CDR2 is YFSETQ in the germline V gene. V was pared by 0 bases and J by 4 bases, with 7 bases between. The CDR3 loop spans 14 amino acids. The CDR3 DNA sequence: TGCGCCAGCAGCTTGGGACAGAGCACCGGGGAGCTGTTTTTT. Protein sequence: CASSLGQSTGELFF.

Turning to this clone: In the same sample, other DNA sequences code for this CDR3. The chain is built from TRBV7-9 and TRBJ2-7, with 8 bases fitting TRBD1. J lost 5 bases, V lost 3 bases, and 0 bases had no gene match. Germline lookup yields CDR1 SEHNR and CDR2 FQNEAQ (reference sequence). The CDR3 is 12 residues long. In nucleotides, the CDR3 is TGTGCCAGCAGCTTGACAGGGGACGAGCAGTACTTC. Translating gives CASSLTGDEQYF.

The chain is built from TRBV6-2 or TRBV6-3 and TRBJ2-7, with TRBD1 as a possible D gene (6 bases). In germline, CDR1 is MNHEY, CDR2 SVGEGT. Trimming shortened V by 4 bases and J by 2 bases, and 9 bases separated the two germline ends. The CDR3 spans 13 residues. The CDR3, as DNA: TGTGCCAGCAGTTCGGGACATACCTACGAGCAGTACTTC. Its protein is CASSSGHTYEQYF.

The CDR3 coding sequence is TGTGCCATCAGTCCAGACCTGCGGGGCTACACCTTC. It codes for CAISPDLRGYTF. The V and J genes are TRBV10-3 and TRBJ1-2, with unresolved D. This CDR3 is built from 12 residues. Trimming removed 5 bases at V and 8 bases at J, with 12 bases between. In germline, CDR1 is ENHRY, CDR2 SYGVKD.

This sequence joins TRBV3-1 (or the pseudogene TRBV3-2) and TRBJ1-2, with D uncertain. This CDR3 is 12 amino acids long. The V end lost 5 bases, the J end lost 1 base, and 5 bases lay between the germline ends. Looked up from germline, CDR1 is LGHDT and CDR2 is YNNKEL (reference sequence). The CDR3 coding sequence is TGTGCCAGCAGCTTACTTAACTATGGCTACACCTTC. Translation: CASSLLNYGYTF.

The chain has TRBV5-1 and TRBJ2-1, with 8 bases lining up with TRBD2. The length of the CDR3 is 15 residues. V dropped 4 bases and J dropped 8; count of bases not matched to a gene: 11. Germline CDR1 reads SGHRS; CDR2 reads YFSETQ. Here the CDR3 reads CASSALAGSEYEQFF. CDR3 DNA sequence: TGCGCCAGCAGCGCCTTAGCGGGATCGGAATATGAGCAGTTCTTC.

J is TRBJ2-2 and V is TRBV29-1; 10 bases align to TRBD1. The CDR3 runs to 13 residues. CDR1 SQVTM and CDR2 ANQGSEA come from the germline V gene. J was trimmed by 5 bases and V by 6 bases; bases with no gene match: 3. The CDR3 here is CSVDRGQTGELFF. CDR3 bases: TGCAGCGTCGACAGGGGGCAGACCGGGGAGCTGTTTTTT.

J is TRBJ1-2 and V is TRBV4-2; a weak D match, TRBD1 (6 bases). Germline V lookup: CDR1 LGHNA, CDR2 YNFKEQ. V was shortened by 4 bases and J by 5 bases, with 17 bases between the two germline ends. This CDR3 is 15 amino acids long. CDR3 in DNA: TGTGCCAGCAGCCCCGGACAGCCCGTTCCTTATGGCTACACCTTC. It yields the protein CASSPGQPVPYGYTF.

The J gene is TRBJ1-1, the V gene TRBV3-1 (or the pseudogene TRBV3-2), with D possibly matching TRBD1 (5 bases). This CDR3 has 14 residues. The V end was cut by 4 bases, the J end by 7 bases, with 16 bases between. The germline V gene encodes CDR1 LGHDT and CDR2 YNNKEL (reference sequence). The CDR3 is CASSPGGMQGEAFF. CDR3 bases: TGTGCCAGCAGCCCAGGCGGGATGCAGGGTGAAGCTTTCTTT.

The J gene is TRBJ2-1, the V gene TRBV5-1, with 7 positions matching TRBD1. Per the germline V gene, CDR1 is SGHRS and CDR2 is YFSETQ. V gave up 2 bases and J gave up 3 bases; unmatched junction bases: 5. CDR3 length: 15 residues. The CDR3 coding sequence is TGCGCCAGCAGCTTAACAGGGGCTTTCTACAATGAGCAGTTCTTC. Its translation: CASSLTGAFYNEQFF.

This clone showed up just a few times. This chain connects TRBV5-5 to TRBJ1-1; 11 bases are shared with TRBD1. Per the germline V gene, CDR1 is SGHKS and CDR2 is YYEKEE (reference sequence). The CDR3 runs 15 residues. With 4 bases clipped from V and 1 base from J, the junction kept 3 bases outside the gene matches. DNA of the CDR3: TGTGCCAGCAGCGCAGGGACAGGGGGGAACACTGAAGCTTTCTTT. It encodes CASSAGTGGNTEAFF.

This clone was seen just once. The chain links TRBV10-1 to TRBJ1-5; the match to TRBD1 covers 10 bases. CDR3 length: 14 amino acids. V was pared by 2 bases and J by 6 bases, with 1 base of the junction left unmatched. Germline V CDR1 and CDR2: WNHNN, SYGVQD (reference sequence). The CDR3 spells CASSEGDRGQPQHF. CDR3 nucleotide sequence: TGCGCCAGCAGTGAGGGGGACAGGGGTCAGCCCCAGCATTTT.

The rearrangement links TRBV19 to TRBJ1-4; D not certain. Between the trimmed V and J ends, which lost 2 bases and 0 bases, there was a span of 7 bases. The CDR3 length is 15 residues. The V gene's germline CDR1 is LNHDA and CDR2 SQIVND (reference sequence). CDR3 loop: CASSIPLSTNEKLFF. CDR3 in DNA: TGTGCCAGTAGTATACCCCTTTCAACTAATGAAAAACTGTTTTTT.

The chain links TRBV5-8 to TRBJ1-6, with a possible D match to TRBD1 (6 bases). The V end lost 4 bases, the J end lost 7 bases, and 12 bases lay between the germline ends. Germline V lookup: CDR1 SGHTS, CDR2 YDEGEE. The CDR3 length is 14 residues. The CDR3 sequence is CASSGGQTNSPLHF. DNA for the CDR3: TGTGCCAGCAGCGGAGGACAGACGAATTCACCCCTCCACTTT.

The chain has TRBV11-1 and TRBJ2-1; D might be TRBD1 (5 bases). Germline lookup yields CDR1 SGHAT and CDR2 FQDESV (reference sequence). Deletions cut 2 bases from V and 4 bases from J, with 12 bases between. The CDR3 loop spans 15 amino acids. The CDR3: CASSLSGSGYNEQFF. DNA for the CDR3: TGTGCCAGCAGCTTATCAGGGTCCGGTTACAATGAGCAGTTCTTC.